The TCR beta chain under discussion was sequenced for a study of circulating CD8 cells and anti-PD-1 response in melanoma. Sorting of live CD3+CD8+TCRalphabeta+ cells by PD-1 and/or TIGIT gave four subsets. Notes on this clonotype: This sequence may be a read error, since a much larger clone differs from it by one base. The CDR3 end shows no conserved phenylalanine or tryptophan, and so a read error is likely.

CDR3 length: 12 residues. The V end lost 6 bases, the J end lost 2 bases, and 11 bases lay between the germline ends. Germline CDR1 is DFQATT and CDR2 is SNEGSKA (reference sequence). Each library started from about 15 ng of total RNA using the QIAseq Immune Repertoire TCR panel. One entry per CDR3 protein results from TCRdb running MiXCR on the reads. The repertoire holds some 800 distinct CDR3 sequences, with approximately 10% as singletons. The TCR sequence derives from a human donor with melanoma. The chain links TRBV20-1 to TRBJ2-7; TRBD1 or TRBD2 may be the D gene (5 bases each). The source was CD8+ T cells from PBMCs, collected at baseline or after one month of anti-PD-1 therapy (not recorded which). The CDR3 bases are TGCAGTGCCAATGAGGGGACCTACGAGCAGTACCTC. It is translated as CSANEGTYEQYL.